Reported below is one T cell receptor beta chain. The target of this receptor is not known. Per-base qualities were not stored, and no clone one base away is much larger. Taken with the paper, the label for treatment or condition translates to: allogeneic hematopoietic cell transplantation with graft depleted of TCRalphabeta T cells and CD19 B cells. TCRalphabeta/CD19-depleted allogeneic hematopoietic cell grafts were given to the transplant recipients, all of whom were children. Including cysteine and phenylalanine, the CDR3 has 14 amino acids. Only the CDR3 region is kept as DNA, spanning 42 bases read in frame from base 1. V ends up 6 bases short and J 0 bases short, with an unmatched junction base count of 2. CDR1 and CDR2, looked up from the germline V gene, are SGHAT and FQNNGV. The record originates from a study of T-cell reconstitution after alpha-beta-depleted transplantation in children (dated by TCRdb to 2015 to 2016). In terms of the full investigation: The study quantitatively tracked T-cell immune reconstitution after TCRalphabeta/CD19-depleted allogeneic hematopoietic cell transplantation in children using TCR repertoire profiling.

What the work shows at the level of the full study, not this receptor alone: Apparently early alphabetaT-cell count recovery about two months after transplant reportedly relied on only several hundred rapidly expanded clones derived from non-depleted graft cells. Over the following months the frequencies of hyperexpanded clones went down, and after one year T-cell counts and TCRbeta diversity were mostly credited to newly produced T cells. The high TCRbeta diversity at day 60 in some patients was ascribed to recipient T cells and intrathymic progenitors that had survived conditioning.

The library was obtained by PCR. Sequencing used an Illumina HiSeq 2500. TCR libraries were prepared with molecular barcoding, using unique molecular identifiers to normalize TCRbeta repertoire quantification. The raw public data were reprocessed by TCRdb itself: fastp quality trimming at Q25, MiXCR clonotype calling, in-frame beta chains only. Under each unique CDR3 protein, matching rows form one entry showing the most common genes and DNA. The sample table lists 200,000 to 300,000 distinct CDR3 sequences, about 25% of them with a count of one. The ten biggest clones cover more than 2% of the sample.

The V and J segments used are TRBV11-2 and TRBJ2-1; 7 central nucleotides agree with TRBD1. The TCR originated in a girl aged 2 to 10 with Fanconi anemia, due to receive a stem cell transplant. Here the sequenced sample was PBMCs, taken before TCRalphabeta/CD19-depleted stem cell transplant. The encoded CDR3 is CASRRTGSYNEQFF. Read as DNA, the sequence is TGTGCCAGCAGGAGGACAGGCTCCTACAATGAGCAGTTCTTC.